This T cell receptor (beta chain) was captured in a study of T cells in localized non-small cell lung cancer. General study results and limits: Heterogeneity is still possible, as just one tumor region was sequenced. Longer overall survival accompanied higher blood T cell density. A median of about 60 of the top 100 tumor clones appeared in adjacent lung, which was paired and uninvolved. Maximal T cell clonality occurred in uninvolved adjacent lung, with tumor ranking below it.

Worth noting for this clone: Its antigen is still unknown.

Measured with immunoSEQ multiplex PCR; TCRdb has only the in-frame clones, and not every one. The sample records around 91,000 clones, over 80% being singletons. This clonotype was obtained from a man between 40 and 75 years old with stage I squamous cell lung carcinoma. The input for sequencing was peripheral blood, taken before any cancer treatment.

This chain's CDR3 is CASSRDYNEQFF. CDR3 DNA sequence: TGTGCCAGCAGCCGGGACTACAATGAGCAGTTCTTC. V and J are TRBV5-4 and TRBJ2-1; D might be TRBD2 (5 bases). Germline CDR1 is SGHNT and CDR2 is YYREEE (reference sequence). The CDR3 is 12 residues long. V dropped 4 bases and J dropped 3 bases, with 5 bases sitting between them.